This TCR beta chain appears in the sequencing data of a study of blood T cells in healthy people across ages. The authors ran a second PCR of roughly 6 to 12 cycles using a sample-barcoded 5' primer and a J-beta primer mix. TCRdb called the 5' RACE reads again in MiXCR, with one record for every CDR3 protein. The data show approximately 600,000 distinct CDR3 sequences, with approximately 50% seen just once and approximately 40% held by the top ten. This CDR3 has 13 amino acids. V lost 3 bases to trimming and J lost 4 bases; unmatched junction nucleotides: 6. Germline CDR1 is DFQATT and CDR2 is SNEGSKA (reference sequence).

The chain couples TRBV20-1 to TRBJ2-7, with TRBD1 identical over 7 bases. The specimen was blood. This receptor was obtained from a man aged 55 to 70 in good health. CDR3 amino acids: CSARDRRLYEQYF. CDR3 in DNA: TGCAGTGCTAGGGACAGGAGATTATACGAGCAGTACTTC.